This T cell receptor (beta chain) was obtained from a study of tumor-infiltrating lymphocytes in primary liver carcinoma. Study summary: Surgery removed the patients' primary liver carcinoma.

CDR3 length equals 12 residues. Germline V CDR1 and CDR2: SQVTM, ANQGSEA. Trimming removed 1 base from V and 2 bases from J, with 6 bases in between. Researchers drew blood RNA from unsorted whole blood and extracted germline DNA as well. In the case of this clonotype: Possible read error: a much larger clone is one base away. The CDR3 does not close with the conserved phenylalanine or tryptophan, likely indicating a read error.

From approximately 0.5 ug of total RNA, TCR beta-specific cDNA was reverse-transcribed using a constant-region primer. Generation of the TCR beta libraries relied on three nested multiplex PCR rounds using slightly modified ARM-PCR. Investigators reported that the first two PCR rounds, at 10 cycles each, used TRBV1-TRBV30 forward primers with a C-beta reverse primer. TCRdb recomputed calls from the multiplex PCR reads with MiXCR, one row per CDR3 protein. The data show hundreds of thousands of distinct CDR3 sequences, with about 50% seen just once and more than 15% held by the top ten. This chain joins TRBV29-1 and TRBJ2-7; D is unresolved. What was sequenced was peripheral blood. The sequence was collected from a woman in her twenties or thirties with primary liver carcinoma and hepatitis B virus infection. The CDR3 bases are TGCAGCGTTGAAGTGGTGGCCTACGAGCAGTACATC. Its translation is CSVEVVAYEQYI.